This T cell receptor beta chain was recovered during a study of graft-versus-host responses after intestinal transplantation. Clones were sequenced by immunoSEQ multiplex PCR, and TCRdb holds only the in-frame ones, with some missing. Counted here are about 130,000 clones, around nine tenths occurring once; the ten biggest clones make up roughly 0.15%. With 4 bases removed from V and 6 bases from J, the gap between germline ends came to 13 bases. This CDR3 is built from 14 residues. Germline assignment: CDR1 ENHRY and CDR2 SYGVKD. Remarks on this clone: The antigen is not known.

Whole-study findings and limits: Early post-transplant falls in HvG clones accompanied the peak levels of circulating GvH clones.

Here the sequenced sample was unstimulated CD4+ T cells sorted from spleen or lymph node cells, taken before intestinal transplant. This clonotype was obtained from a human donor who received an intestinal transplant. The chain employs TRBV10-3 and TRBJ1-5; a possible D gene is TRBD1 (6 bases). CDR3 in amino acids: CAISAGGAGQPQHF. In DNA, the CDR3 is TGTGCCATCAGTGCGGGGGGGGCGGGTCAGCCCCAGCATTTT.